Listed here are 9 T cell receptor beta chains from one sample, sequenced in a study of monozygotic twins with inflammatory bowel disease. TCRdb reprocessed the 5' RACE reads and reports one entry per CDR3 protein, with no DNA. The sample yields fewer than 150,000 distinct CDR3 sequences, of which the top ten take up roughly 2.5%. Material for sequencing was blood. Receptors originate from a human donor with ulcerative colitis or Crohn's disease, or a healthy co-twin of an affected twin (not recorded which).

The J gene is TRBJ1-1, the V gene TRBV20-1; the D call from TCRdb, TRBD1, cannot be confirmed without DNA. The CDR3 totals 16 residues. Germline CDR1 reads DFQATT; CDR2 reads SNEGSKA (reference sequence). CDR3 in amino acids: CSARGGGGRVNTEAFF.

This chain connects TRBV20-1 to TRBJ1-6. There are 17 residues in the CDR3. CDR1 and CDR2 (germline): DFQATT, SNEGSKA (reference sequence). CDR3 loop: CSARVTNVGPQNSPLHF.

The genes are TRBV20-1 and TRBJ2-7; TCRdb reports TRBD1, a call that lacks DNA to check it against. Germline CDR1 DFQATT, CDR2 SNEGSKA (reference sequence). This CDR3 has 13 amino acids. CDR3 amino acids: CSASRDRVNEQYF.

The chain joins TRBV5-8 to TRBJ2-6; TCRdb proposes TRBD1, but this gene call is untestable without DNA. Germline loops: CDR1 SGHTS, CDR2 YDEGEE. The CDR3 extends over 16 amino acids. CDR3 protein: CASRYTGGAGANVLTF. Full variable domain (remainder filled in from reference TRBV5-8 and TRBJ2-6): EAGVTQSPTHLIKTRGQQATLRCSPISGHTSVYWYQQALGLGLQFLLWYDEGEERNRGNFPPRFSGRQFPNYSSELNVNALELEDSALYLCASRYTGGAGANVLTFGAGSRLTVL.

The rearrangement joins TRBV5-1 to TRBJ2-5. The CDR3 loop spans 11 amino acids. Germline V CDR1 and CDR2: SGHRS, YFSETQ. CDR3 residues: CASGPQETQYF.

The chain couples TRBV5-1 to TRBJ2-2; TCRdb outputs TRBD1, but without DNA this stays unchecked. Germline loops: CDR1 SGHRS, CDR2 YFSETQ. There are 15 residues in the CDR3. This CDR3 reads CASSGTGQSTGELFF.

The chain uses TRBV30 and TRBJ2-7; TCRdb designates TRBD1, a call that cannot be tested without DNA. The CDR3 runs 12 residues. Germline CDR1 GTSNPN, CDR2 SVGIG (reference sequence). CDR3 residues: CAWSVPGHEQYF.

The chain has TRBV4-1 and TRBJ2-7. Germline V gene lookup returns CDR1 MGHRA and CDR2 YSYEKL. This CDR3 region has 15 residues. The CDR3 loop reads CASSQSEYQNYEQYF.

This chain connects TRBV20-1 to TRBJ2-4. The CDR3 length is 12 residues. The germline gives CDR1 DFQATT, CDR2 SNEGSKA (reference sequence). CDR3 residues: CSAVISSNIQYF.